A single T cell receptor (beta chain) is shown here with its context. The sample comes from a study of blood T cell repertoires in COVID-19. Study at large: COVID-19 samples collected from the United States, Italy and Spain covered acute and convalescent phases. The analysed material was cDNA or gDNA that came from T cells, B-cell-depleted T cells, or PBMCs.

In the authors' methods: Amplifying reference gene primers gave estimates of nucleated cell counts. Repertoires were generated with immunoSEQ multiplex PCR, while TCRdb's copy carries only in-frame clones and drops some. The V and J calls and clone size come from that table; D and trimming were worked out from the DNA. Of about 200,000 clones listed, 80% were seen once; the top ten hold roughly 4.9%. Germline assignment: CDR1 SGHDN and CDR2 FVKESK. Trimming took off 4 bases at V and 2 bases at J, with 19 bases between the two ends. The CDR3 is 17 amino acids. This sequence originates from a human donor in a cohort sampled during active COVID-19. The chain has TRBV14 and TRBJ2-3; D may be TRBD1 (6 bases). Source material: peripheral blood. The CDR3 DNA follows: TGTGCCAGCAGCCGATATAGACAGGTGACTAACACAGATACGCAGTATTTT. Translation gives CASSRYRQVTNTDTQYF.